This TCR beta chain was documented in a study of T cells expressing NK-cell markers. Whole-study context: The study drew TCR beta repertoires from sorted CD3+CD56+NKG2C+, CD3+CD56+NKG2C- and CD3+CD56-NKG2C+ T cells. Most of the eight sequenced donors tested HCMV-seropositive; one tested seronegative. Broader study findings: More than 5 donors carried dominant NKG2C+ clonotypes that made up roughly 1.0-7.0% of their CD8+ T cells.

For this clonotype: Its antigen is still unknown.

TCRdb reprocessed the 5' RACE reads and stores each CDR3 protein as one record, lacking DNA. This sample's clone table lists roughly 380,000 distinct CDR3 sequences. CDR1 is DFQATT and CDR2 is SNEGSKA in the germline V gene (reference sequence). The CDR3 has 12 amino acids. The gene calls are TRBV20-1 and TRBJ2-4. The sequence came from a man aged 18-69 years in good health. The sequencing sample was made of blood T cells: a sorted CD56 or NKG2C T cell subset, CD4+ or CD8+ T cells, or bulk PBMC T cells (not recorded which). The CDR3 protein is CSLGRAKNIQYF.